These 3 T cell receptor beta chains were sequenced from one sample in a study of blood T cells in healthy people across ages. Together with a sample-barcoded 5' primer, a J-beta primer mix was included in a second PCR lasting roughly 6 to 12 cycles. Each CDR3 protein gets one entry after TCRdb re-called the 5' RACE reads with MiXCR. The sample has hundreds of thousands of distinct CDR3 sequences, approximately 50% seen once. Sequencing input: blood. The source of these receptors is a man between 60 and 75 years old in good health.

The chain's CDR3 is CASSTIQGKQYF. Written as DNA, the CDR3 is TGTGCCAGCAGTACAATACAGGGGAAGCAGTACTTC. The V gene is TRBV12-3 or TRBV12-4, the J gene TRBJ2-5, with 7 bases fitting TRBD1. The CDR3 contains 12 residues. The ends lost 5 bases at V and 11 bases at J; junction bases unmatched: 8.

V gene TRBV12-3 or TRBV12-4 combines with J gene TRBJ2-5, with a possible D match to TRBD2 (6 bases). V lost 6 bases and J lost 3, with 17 bases in between. The CDR3 covers 15 residues. CDR3 loop: CASRWTTLREETQYF. The CDR3 DNA sequence: TGTGCCAGCAGATGGACTACCTTAAGGGAAGAGACCCAGTACTTC.

This clonotype was found a few times. The chain joins TRBV27 to TRBJ1-1; D ambiguous. Germline CDR1 reads MNHEY; CDR2 reads SMNVEV (reference sequence). Trimming took 2 bases from V and 1 from J, leaving 11 bases between them. This CDR3 region has 15 residues. Here the CDR3 reads CASSLTEEGNTEAFF. DNA of the CDR3: TGTGCCAGCAGTTTAACAGAGGAGGGGAACACTGAAGCTTTCTTT.